This TCR beta chain appears in the sequencing data of a study of blood T cell dynamics during melanoma immunotherapy. Specified time point: week 3, after first cycle of checkpoint inhibitor. The CDR3 covers 14 residues. Trimming left V 2 bases short and J 2 bases short, with 8 bases between. Germline CDR1 is SEHNR and CDR2 is FQNEAQ (reference sequence). Using immunoSEQ multiplex PCR, the repertoire was profiled, and TCRdb retains in-frame clones only, with some absent. This repertoire shows about 12,000 clones, around 87% found once; its top ten account for less than 4.5%. This clone appeared a single time.

The sequenced sample was blood, obtained from a patient treated with checkpoint blockade. This TCR was recovered from a human donor with melanoma. This sequence joins TRBV7-9 and TRBJ2-3; D is possibly TRBD2 (5 bases). CDR3 nucleotides: TGTGCCAGCAGCTTAACGGGAACCACAGATACGCAGTATTTT. Encoded protein: CASSLTGTTDTQYF.